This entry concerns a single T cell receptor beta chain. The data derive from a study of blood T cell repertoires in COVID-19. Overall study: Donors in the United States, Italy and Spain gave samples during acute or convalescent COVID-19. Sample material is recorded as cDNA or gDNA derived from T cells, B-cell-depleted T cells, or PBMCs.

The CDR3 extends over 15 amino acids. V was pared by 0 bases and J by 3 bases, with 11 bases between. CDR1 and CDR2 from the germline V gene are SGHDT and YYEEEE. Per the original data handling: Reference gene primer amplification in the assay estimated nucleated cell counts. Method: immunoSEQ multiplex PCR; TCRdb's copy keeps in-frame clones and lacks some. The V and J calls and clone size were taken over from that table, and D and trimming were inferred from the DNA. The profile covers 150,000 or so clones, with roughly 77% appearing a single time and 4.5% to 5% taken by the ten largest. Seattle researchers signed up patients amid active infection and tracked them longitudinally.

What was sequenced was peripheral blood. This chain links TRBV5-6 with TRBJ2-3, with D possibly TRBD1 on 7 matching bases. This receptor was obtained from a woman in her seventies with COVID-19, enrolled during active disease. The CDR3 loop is CASSLEAGGTDTQYF. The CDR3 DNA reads TGTGCCAGCAGCTTGGAGGCAGGGGGGACAGATACGCAGTATTTT.